Sequencing of this T cell receptor beta chain was carried out in a study of blood T cells in healthy people across ages. CDR3 length: 12 residues. V was cut by 1 base and J by 11 bases, with 11 bases left in between. Germline V gene lookup returns CDR1 SGHAT and CDR2 FQNNGV. With a J-beta primer mix and a sample-barcoded 5' primer, a second PCR ran about 7 to 12 cycles. TCRdb itself ran the 5' RACE reads through MiXCR, one entry per CDR3 protein. The data hold 650,000 to 800,000 distinct CDR3 sequences, with about 50% observed a single time. Every sample had a minimum of 6.5 million PBMCs isolated. The V gene is TRBV11-2, the J gene TRBJ2-5, with D possibly matching TRBD1 (5 bases). The clonotype comes from an elderly woman in good health. The specimen was blood. The CDR3 DNA reads as TGTGCCAGCAGCTTAGCAGGGAAGGAGCAGTACTTC. It yields the protein CASSLAGKEQYF. The whole variable domain, remainder taken from reference TRBV11-2 and TRBJ2-5, is EAGVAQSPRYKIIEKRQSVAFWCNPISGHATLYWYQQILGQGPKLLIQFQNNGVVDDSQLPKDRFSAERLKGVDSTLKIQPAKLEDSAVYLCASSLAGKEQYFGPGTRLLVL.